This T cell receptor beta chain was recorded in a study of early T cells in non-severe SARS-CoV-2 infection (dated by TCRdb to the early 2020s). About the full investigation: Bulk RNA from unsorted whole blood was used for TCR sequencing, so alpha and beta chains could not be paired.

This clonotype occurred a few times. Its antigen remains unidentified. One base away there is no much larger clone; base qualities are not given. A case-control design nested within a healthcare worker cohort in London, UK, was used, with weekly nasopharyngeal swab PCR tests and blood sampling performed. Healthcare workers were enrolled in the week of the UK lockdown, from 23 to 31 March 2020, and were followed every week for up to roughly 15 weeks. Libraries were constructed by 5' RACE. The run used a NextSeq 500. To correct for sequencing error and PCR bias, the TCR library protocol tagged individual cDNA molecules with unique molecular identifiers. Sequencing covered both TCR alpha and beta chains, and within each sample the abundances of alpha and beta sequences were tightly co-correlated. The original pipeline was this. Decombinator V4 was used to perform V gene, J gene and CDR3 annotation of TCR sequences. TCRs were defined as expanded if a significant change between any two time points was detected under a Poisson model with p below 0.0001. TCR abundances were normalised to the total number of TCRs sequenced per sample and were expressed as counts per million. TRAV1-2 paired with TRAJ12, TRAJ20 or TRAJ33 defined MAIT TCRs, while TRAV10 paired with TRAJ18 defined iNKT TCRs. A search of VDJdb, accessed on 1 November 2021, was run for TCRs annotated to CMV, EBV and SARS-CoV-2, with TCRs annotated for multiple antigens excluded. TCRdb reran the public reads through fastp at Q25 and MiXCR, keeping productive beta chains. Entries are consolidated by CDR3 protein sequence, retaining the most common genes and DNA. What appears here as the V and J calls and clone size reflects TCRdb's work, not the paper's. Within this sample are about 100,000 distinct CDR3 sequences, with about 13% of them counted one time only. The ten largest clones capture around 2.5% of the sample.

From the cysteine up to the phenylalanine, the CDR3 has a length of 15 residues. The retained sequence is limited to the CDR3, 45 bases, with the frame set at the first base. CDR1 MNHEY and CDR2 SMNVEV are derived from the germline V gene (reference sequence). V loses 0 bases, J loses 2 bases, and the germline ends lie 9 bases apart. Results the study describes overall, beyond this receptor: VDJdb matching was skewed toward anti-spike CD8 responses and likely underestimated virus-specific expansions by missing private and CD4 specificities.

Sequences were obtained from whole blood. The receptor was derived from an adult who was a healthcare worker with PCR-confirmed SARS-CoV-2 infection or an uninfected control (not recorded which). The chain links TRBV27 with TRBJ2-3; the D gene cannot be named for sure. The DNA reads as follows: TGTGCCAGCAGTTTATCCCGGGCTTACACAGATACGCAGTATTTT. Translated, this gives CASSLSRAYTDTQYF.